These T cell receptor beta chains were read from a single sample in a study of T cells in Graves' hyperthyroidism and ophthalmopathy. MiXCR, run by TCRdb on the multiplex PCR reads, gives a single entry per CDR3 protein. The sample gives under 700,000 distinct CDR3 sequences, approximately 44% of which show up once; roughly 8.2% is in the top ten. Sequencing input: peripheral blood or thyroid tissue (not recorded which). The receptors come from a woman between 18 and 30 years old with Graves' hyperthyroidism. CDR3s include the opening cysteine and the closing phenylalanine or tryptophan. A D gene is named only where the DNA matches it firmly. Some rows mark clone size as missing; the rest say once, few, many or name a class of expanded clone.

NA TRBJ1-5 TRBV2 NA CASSPTGTNQPQHF TGTGCCAGCAGCCCGACAGGAACCAATCAGCCCCAGCATTTT
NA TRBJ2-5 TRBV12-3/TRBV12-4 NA CASTLGEAYQETQYF TGTGCCAGCACTCTTGGGGAGGCGTACCAAGAGACCCAGTACTTC
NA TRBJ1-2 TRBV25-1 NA CASSYFGGHTF TGTGCCAGCAGTTACTTCGGCGGCCACACCTTC
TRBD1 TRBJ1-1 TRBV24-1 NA CATSDRTGVGEAFF TGTGCCACCAGTGACCGGACAGGGGTGGGTGAAGCTTTCTTT
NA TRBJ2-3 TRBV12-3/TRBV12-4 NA CASGPRVTDTQYF TGTGCCTCGGGGCCGAGAGTCACAGATACGCAGTATTTT
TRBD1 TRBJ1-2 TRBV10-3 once CAISTGQGYTF TGTGCCATCAGTACGGGACAGGGCTACACCTTC
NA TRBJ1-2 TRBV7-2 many CASSDYSSGYTF TGTGCCAGCAGCGACTACTCAAGCGGCTACACCTTC
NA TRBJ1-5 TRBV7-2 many CASSANSNQPQHF TGTGCCAGCAGCGCCAATAGCAATCAGCCCCAGCATTTT
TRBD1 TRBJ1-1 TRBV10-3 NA CAISPPTGANTEAFF TGTGCCATCAGTCCCCCGACAGGGGCGAACACTGAAGCTTTCTTT
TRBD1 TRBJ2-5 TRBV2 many CASRDRGQWGTQYF TGTGCCAGCAGAGACAGGGGGCAATGGGGGACCCAGTACTTC
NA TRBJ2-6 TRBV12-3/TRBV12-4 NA CASSQGVGGANVLTF TGTGCCAGCAGCCAAGGGGTGGGTGGGGCCAACGTCCTGACTTTC
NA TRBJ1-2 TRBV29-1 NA CSVNPVSGAFGGYTF TGCAGCGTTAATCCTGTATCGGGGGCTTTTGGTGGCTACACCTTC
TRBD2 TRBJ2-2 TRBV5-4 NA CASSLGRWPGLAGRNTGELFF TGTGCCAGCAGCTTGGGTCGATGGCCGGGACTAGCGGGTCGAAACACCGGGGAGCTGTTTTTT
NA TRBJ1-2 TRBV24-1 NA CATSDSQGTSSSRAGLSGYTF TGTGCCACCAGTGATTCCCAGGGGACTAGCAGTTCGCGCGCTGGCTTAAGTGGCTACACCTTC
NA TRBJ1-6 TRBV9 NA CASSLNGKPLHF TGTGCCAGCAGCCTAAACGGTAAACCCCTCCACTTT
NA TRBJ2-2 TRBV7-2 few CASSSRTSTGELFF TGTGCCAGCAGCTCCAGAACCAGCACCGGGGAGCTGTTTTTT
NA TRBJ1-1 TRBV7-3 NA CASSTRAWATEAFF TGTGCCAGCAGCACCCGAGCTTGGGCCACTGAAGCTTTCTTT
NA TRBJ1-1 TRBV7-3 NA CASSLGPGVTVEAFF TGTGCCAGCAGCTTAGGTCCAGGGGTAACGGTTGAAGCTTTCTTT
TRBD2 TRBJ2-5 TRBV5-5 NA CASSSTAFPSGTSKETQYF TGTGCCAGCAGCTCGACAGCTTTCCCTAGCGGGACCTCGAAAGAGACCCAGTACTTC
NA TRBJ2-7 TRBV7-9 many CASSSLLVEQYF TGTGCCAGCAGCTCCCTTCTGGTCGAGCAGTACTTC